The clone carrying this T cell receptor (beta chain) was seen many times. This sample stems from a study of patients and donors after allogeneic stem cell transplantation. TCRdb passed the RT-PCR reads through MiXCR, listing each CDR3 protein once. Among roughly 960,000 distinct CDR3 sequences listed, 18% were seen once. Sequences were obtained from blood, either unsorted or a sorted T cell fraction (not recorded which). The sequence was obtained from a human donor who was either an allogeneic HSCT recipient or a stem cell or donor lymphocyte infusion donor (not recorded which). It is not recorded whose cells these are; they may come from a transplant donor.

CDR3 sequence: CASTGGAETQYF. The DNA for the CDR3 is TGTGCCAGCACGGGGGGAGCAGAGACCCAGTACTTC. The genes are TRBV12-3 or TRBV12-4 and TRBJ2-5; 7 positions match TRBD2. The V and J ends lost 7 bases and 4 bases, in that order; junction bases with no gene match: 3. The CDR3 is made up of 12 amino acids.